This T cell receptor (beta chain) comes out of a study of blood T cell repertoires in COVID-19. Looking at the study overall: There were acute and convalescent COVID-19 samples, and they came from the United States, Italy and Spain. PBMCs, B-cell-depleted T cells, or T cells provided the cDNA or gDNA that made up the material.

Source study methods: Nucleated cell number was recorded as an estimate derived from reference gene primer amplification. Measured with immunoSEQ multiplex PCR; TCRdb has only the in-frame clones, and not every one. V and J calls plus clone size are reproduced from that table; the DNA served to infer D and trimming. Seen here are 110,000 or so clones, approximately 85% observed once, and the top ten hold just over 5.5%. CDR3 length: 16 amino acids. Germline assignment: CDR1 MGHRA and CDR2 YSYEKL. V gave up 1 base and J gave up 5 bases; unmatched junction bases: 6. Patients of the Seattle cohort, enrolled during active infection, were followed longitudinally.

The chain carries TRBV4-1 and TRBJ2-2; 8 bases match TRBD2. The source is a woman between 55 and 75 years old with COVID-19, enrolled during active disease. The material sequenced was peripheral blood. The CDR3 region is CASSQVGRGGTGELFF. As DNA, the CDR3 is TGCGCCAGCAGCCAAGTAGGGCGCGGGGGGACCGGGGAGCTGTTTTTT.